A selection of T cell receptor beta chains follows, all from one sample in a study of Ad26.COV2.S vaccination and SARS-CoV-2 variants. The assay was immunoSEQ multiplex PCR, and TCRdb's table has in-frame clones only and misses some. The table shows under 500,000 clones, with about 90% occurring only once. Material: peripheral blood, obtained in a trial of Ad26.COV2.S vaccine versus placebo. Source of these receptors: a person between 18 and 65 years old who received the Ad26.COV2.S COVID-19 vaccine or a placebo. Both conserved end residues are part of each CDR3. Fields, in order: clone size, J gene, D gene, V gene, CDR3 protein, CDR3 DNA. A D gene is named only where the DNA matches it firmly. Rows may omit the clone size; those that give it use once, few, many or a size class.

>NA|TRBJ2-1|NA|TRBV5-1
CASSLLVLAGEQFF
TGCGCCAGCAGCTTGTTGGTATTGGCGGGTGAGCAGTTCTTC
>NA|TRBJ2-7|NA|TRBV5-1
CASSPVPFNSYEQYF
TGCGCCAGCAGCCCGGTACCGTTTAACTCCTACGAGCAGTACTTC
>NA|TRBJ1-4|NA|TRBV18
CASSAGNEKLFF
TGTGCCAGCTCGGCGGGTAATGAAAAACTGTTTTTT
>NA|TRBJ1-2|TRBD1|TRBV27
CASSRTGYDGYTF
TGTGCCAGCAGTCGGACAGGGTATGATGGCTACACCTTC
>NA|TRBJ1-1|NA|TRBV6-6
CASSYGGLNTEAFF
TGTGCCAGCAGTTATGGGGGCCTGAACACTGAAGCTTTCTTT
>NA|TRBJ1-5|TRBD1|TRBV2
CASVGTGDNQPQHF
TGTGCCAGCGTCGGGACAGGGGACAATCAGCCCCAGCATTTT
>NA|TRBJ2-7|TRBD2|TRBV28
CASSLPSSGGTYEQYF
TGTGCCAGCAGTTTACCCTCTAGCGGGGGCACCTACGAGCAGTACTTC
>NA|TRBJ2-3|NA|TRBV7-2
CASSFPAGGTDTQYF
TGTGCCAGCAGCTTCCCCGCCGGGGGCACAGATACGCAGTATTTT
>NA|TRBJ2-3|NA|TRBV10-2
CASSESRPGLTDTQYF
TGCGCCAGCAGTGAGTCTCGCCCAGGGCTAACAGATACGCAGTATTTT
>NA|TRBJ1-2|NA|TRBV4-3
CASSLIGQGKGGYTF
TGCGCCAGCAGCCTAATCGGTCAGGGTAAAGGAGGCTACACCTTC
>NA|TRBJ1-6|NA|TRBV5-6
CASSLAGRYSYNSPLHF
TGTGCCAGCAGCTTGGCCGGACGGTACTCCTATAATTCACCCCTCCACTTT
>NA|TRBJ1-1|NA|TRBV7-6
CASTLGGVGTEAFF
TGTGCCAGCACCCTCGGGGGGGTTGGTACTGAAGCTTTCTTT
>NA|TRBJ2-3|NA|TRBV11-3
CASSLGATSTDTQYF
TGTGCCAGCAGCTTAGGGGCTACTAGCACAGATACGCAGTATTTT
>NA|TRBJ2-5|NA|TRBV5-6
CASSSSQYQYF
TGTGCCAGCAGTAGTTCACAGTATCAGTACTTC
>NA|TRBJ1-2|NA|TRBV7-2
CASSLARDFGGGYTF
TGTGCCAGCAGCTTAGCCCGGGACTTCGGGGGTGGCTACACCTTC
>NA|TRBJ1-1|NA|TRBV5-6
CASSRGNTEAFF
TGTGCCAGCAGCCGGGGAAACACTGAAGCTTTCTTT
>once|TRBJ2-3|NA|TRBV14
CASSHGMHTDTQYF
TGTGCCAGCAGCCATGGTATGCACACAGATACGCAGTATTTT
>NA|TRBJ1-1|TRBD1|TRBV5-1
CASSLDRGAVTEAFF
TGCGCCAGCAGCTTGGACAGGGGGGCGGTAACTGAAGCTTTCTTT
>NA|TRBJ2-3|NA|TRBV11-3
CASSPGGSTDTQYF
TGTGCCAGCAGCCCGGGTGGGAGCACAGATACGCAGTATTTT
>NA|TRBJ1-2|TRBD1|TRBV3-1/TRBV3-2
CASNQSLGTGVGYTF
TGTGCCAGCAACCAAAGCCTGGGGACAGGGGTCGGCTACACCTTC
>NA|TRBJ2-5|NA|TRBV6-2/TRBV6-3
CASSYSTYTLREETQYF
TGTGCCAGCAGTTACTCCACTTATACGCTCAGGGAGGAGACCCAGTACTTC